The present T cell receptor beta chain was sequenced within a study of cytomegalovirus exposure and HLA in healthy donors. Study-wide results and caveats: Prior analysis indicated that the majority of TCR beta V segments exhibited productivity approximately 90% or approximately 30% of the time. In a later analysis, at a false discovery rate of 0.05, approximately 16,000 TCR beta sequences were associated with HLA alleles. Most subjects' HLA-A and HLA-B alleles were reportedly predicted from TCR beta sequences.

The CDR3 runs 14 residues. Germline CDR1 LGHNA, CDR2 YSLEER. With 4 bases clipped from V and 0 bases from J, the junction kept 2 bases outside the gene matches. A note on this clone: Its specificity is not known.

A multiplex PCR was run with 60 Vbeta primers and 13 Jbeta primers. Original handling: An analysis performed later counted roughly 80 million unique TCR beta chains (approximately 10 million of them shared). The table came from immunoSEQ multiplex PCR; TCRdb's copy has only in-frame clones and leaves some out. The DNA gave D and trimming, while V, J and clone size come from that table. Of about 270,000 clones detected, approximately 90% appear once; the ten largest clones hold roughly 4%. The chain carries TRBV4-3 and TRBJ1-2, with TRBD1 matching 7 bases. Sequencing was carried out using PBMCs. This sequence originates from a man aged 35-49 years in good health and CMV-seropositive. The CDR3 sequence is CASSPDRANYGYTF. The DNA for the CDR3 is TGCGCCAGCAGCCCCGACAGGGCTAACTATGGCTACACCTTC.